The entry below gives a single T cell receptor (beta chain) sequence along with its context. A much larger clone is a single base away; this may be a read error. A lack of ophthalmopathy progression within 18 months defined stable Graves' hyperthyroidism. Every diagnosis used clinical symptoms, serum thyroxine and TRAb, thyroid ultrasound and orbital computed tomography. The CDR3 is made up of 15 amino acids. Germline V gene sequence: CDR1 SGHRS, CDR2 YFSETQ. This sample was included in a study of T cells in Graves' hyperthyroidism and ophthalmopathy. From RNA transcripts, TCR beta CDR3 regions were amplified. RT-PCR in the first round (using the HTBI primer set) targeted the TCR CDR3. TCRdb redid the calling of the multiplex PCR reads with MiXCR, one entry per CDR3 protein. The repertoire holds 300,000 to 400,000 distinct CDR3 sequences, with about 21% as singletons.

This TCR came from a woman aged 50 to 60 with Graves' hyperthyroidism. The sequenced sample consisted of blood. The chain employs TRBV5-1 and TRBJ2-7, with 10 positions matching TRBD2. As DNA, the CDR3 is TGCGCCAGCAGCTCTTCTCTAGCGGGAGTGGACGAGCGGTACTTC. Encoded protein: CASSSSLAGVDERYF.